These 16 T cell receptor beta chains came from one sample sequenced in a study of blood T cells in healthy people across ages. It was with a sample-barcoded 5' primer and a J-beta primer mix that a second PCR of about 7 to 12 cycles was run. TCRdb passed the 5' RACE reads through MiXCR, listing each CDR3 protein once. The sample consists of hundreds of thousands of distinct CDR3 sequences, nearly 25% of them appearing once. This sample also appeared in a second study, on T cells of mothers and their children.

Sequenced: blood. These receptors were collected from a boy between 10 and 17 years old in good health.

This rearrangement joins TRBV5-1 to TRBJ2-5; 10 bases are a match to TRBD2. Germline values: CDR1 SGHRS, CDR2 YFSETQ. There are 15 residues in the CDR3. Germline trimming cut 5 bases from V and 2 bases from J; bases unmatched to any gene: 6. The CDR3 is CASRTGLAEQETQYF. CDR3 DNA: TGCGCCAGCAGAACCGGACTAGCGGAGCAAGAGACCCAGTACTTC.

This clonotype occurred a few times. V and J are TRBV28 and TRBJ2-7, with 11 positions matching TRBD2. The CDR3 covers 15 residues. The junction had 6 bases not matched to a gene; V was cut back by 5 bases and J by 3 bases. Per the germline V gene, CDR1 is MDHEN and CDR2 is SYDVKM. The CDR3 loop reads CASSPSSGGRYEQYF. DNA of the CDR3: TGTGCCAGCAGTCCATCTAGCGGGGGGCGCTACGAGCAGTACTTC.

V is TRBV28 and J is TRBJ1-4; D unclear. Germline CDR1 is MDHEN and CDR2 is SYDVKM. Trimming pared 6 bases from V and 8 bases from J, leaving 13 bases between. This CDR3 is 13 amino acids long. In DNA form, the CDR3 reads TGTGCCAGCAGCCCCAAGATGGGGGAAAAACTGTTTTTT. Protein product: CASSPKMGEKLFF.

This clonotype was detected only a few times. This rearrangement joins TRBV6-1 to TRBJ2-5; a possible D gene is TRBD2 (5 bases). The germline V gene has CDR1 MNHNS and CDR2 SASEGT. V was clipped by 3 bases and J by 11 bases, with 10 bases between them. CDR3 size: 11 residues. In DNA, the CDR3 is TGTGCCAGCAGTGATTTGGGCGGGCAGTACTTC. It specifies CASSDLGGQYF.

This chain connects TRBV12-3 or TRBV12-4 to TRBJ2-5, with no clear D. With 4 bases removed from V and 2 bases from J, the gap between germline ends came to 8 bases. The CDR3 length is 13 residues. The CDR3 DNA sequence: TGTGCCAGCAGTTATGTGGTACAAGAGACCCAGTACTTC. Residues: CASSYVVQETQYF.

The rearrangement links TRBV5-1 to TRBJ1-1; TRBD1 is a possible D gene (6 bases). Germline-derived CDR1 and CDR2 are SGHRS and YFSETQ. V was clipped by 5 bases and J by 5 bases, with 16 bases between them. This CDR3 has 14 residues. The CDR3 protein is CASSFNGGGTEAFF. As DNA, the CDR3 is TGCGCCAGCAGTTTTAACGGGGGCGGAACTGAAGCTTTCTTT. The whole variable domain, remainder taken from reference TRBV5-1 and TRBJ1-1, is KAGVTQTPRYLIKTRGQQVTLSCSPISGHRSVSWYQQTPGQGLQFLFEYFSETQRNKGNFPGRFSGRQFSNSRSEMNVSTLELGDSALYLCASSFNGGGTEAFFGQGTRLTVV.

This chain links TRBV5-6 with TRBJ2-5; 14 nucleotides align to TRBD2. CDR3 size: 18 residues. V was pared by 3 bases and J by 3 bases, with 10 bases of the junction left unmatched. Germline V lookup: CDR1 SGHDT, CDR2 YYEEEE. The CDR3 DNA is TGTGCCAGCAGCTCGGGACTAGCGGGGGCATGGGGGGAAGAGACCCAGTACTTC. This translates into CASSSGLAGAWGEETQYF.

This chain links TRBV28 with TRBJ1-1; D is undetermined. This CDR3 is 12 amino acids long. Trimming shortened V by 7 bases and J by 4 bases, and 10 bases separated the two germline ends. Germline lookup yields CDR1 MDHEN and CDR2 SYDVKM. The CDR3, as DNA: TGTGCCAGCACCGCACACCCCACTGAAGCTTTCTTT. Protein product: CASTAHPTEAFF.

This rearrangement joins TRBV7-2 to TRBJ2-1; TRBD2 matches at 7 bases. The J call is doubtful: the DNA matches TRBJ2-7 better. CDR3 size: 14 residues. CDR1 is SGHTA, CDR2 FQGNSA, per germline. CDR3 coding DNA: TGTGCCAGCAGCTTACTACGGGAGGCCTACGAGCAGTACTTC. Amino acid sequence: CASSLLREAYEQYF.

The rearrangement links TRBV5-1 to TRBJ2-7; 12 bases map to TRBD1. This CDR3 is built from 16 residues. V was clipped by 2 bases and J by 6 bases; unmatched bases: 9. Germline-derived CDR1 and CDR2 are SGHRS and YFSETQ. The CDR3 protein is CASSFFRDRGQGEQYF. The CDR3, as DNA: TGCGCCAGCAGCTTCTTCCGGGACAGGGGGCAGGGCGAGCAGTACTTC. The full variable domain, with the rest looked up from reference TRBV5-1 and TRBJ2-7, is KAGVTQTPRYLIKTRGQQVTLSCSPISGHRSVSWYQQTPGQGLQFLFEYFSETQRNKGNFPGRFSGRQFSNSRSEMNVSTLELGDSALYLCASSFFRDRGQGEQYFGPGTRLTVT.

CDR3 nucleotide sequence: TGTGCCAGCTCACAAGTCCAAGGGCCAACTCCGAACACCGGGGAGCTGTTTTTT. As protein: CASSQVQGPTPNTGELFF. This rearrangement joins TRBV18 to TRBJ2-2; D not certain. Germline loops: CDR1 KGHSH, CDR2 LQKENI. CDR3 length: 18 residues. V was shortened by 4 bases and J by 0 bases, with 18 bases between the two germline ends.

The V and J genes are TRBV7-2 and TRBJ2-4; 7 nucleotides agree with TRBD1. The CDR3 consists of 14 residues. Germline lookup yields CDR1 SGHTA and CDR2 FQGNSA. V trimming: 2 bases; J trimming: 6 bases; junction bases outside the gene matches: 4. CDR3 coding DNA: TGTGCCAGCAGCTTAACAGGGGCCGTAAACATTCAGTACTTC. This encodes CASSLTGAVNIQYF.

This chain links TRBV6-5 with TRBJ1-5, with TRBD1 matching 7 bases. Trimming removed 6 bases from V and 2 bases from J; junction bases left unmatched: 10. From germline, CDR1 is MNHEY and CDR2 SVGAGI. The CDR3 runs 16 residues. CDR3 sequence reads: CASRPTGNLGNQPQHF. The CDR3 region has the DNA TGTGCCAGCAGGCCGACAGGGAACTTGGGCAATCAGCCCCAGCATTTT.

The V and J genes are TRBV28 and TRBJ2-3, with no clear D. CDR3 size: 15 residues. Trimming left V 3 bases short and J 2 bases short, with 12 bases between. Germline loops: CDR1 MDHEN, CDR2 SYDVKM. CDR3 bases: TGTGCCAGCAGTTTCCAGCGCCGTAACACAGATACGCAGTATTTT. It translates to CASSFQRRNTDTQYF.

The chain couples TRBV4-1 to TRBJ2-3; D gene uncertain. CDR1 and CDR2 from the germline V gene are MGHRA and YSYEKL. V lost 1 base and J 3 bases, leaving 11 bases between the germline ends. This CDR3 contains 15 residues. DNA for the CDR3: TGCGCCAGCAGCCAAGTAGTCCCGACGACAGATACGCAGTATTTT. It specifies CASSQVVPTTDTQYF.

This clonotype showed up just a few times. V usage is TRBV6-2 or TRBV6-3 and J usage is TRBJ1-5; 8 bases align to TRBD1. Germline CDR1 is MNHEY and CDR2 is SVGEGT. The CDR3 covers 16 residues. J lost 6 bases, V lost 6 bases, and 13 bases had no gene match. The CDR3 is CASSSATGGSGQPQHF. The CDR3 DNA is TGTGCCAGCAGCTCGGCCACAGGGGGTTCAGGTCAGCCCCAGCATTTT.